The rows below give T cell receptor beta chains drawn from one sample of a study of relationships among human T cell subsets. A single record per CDR3 protein comes from TCRdb applying MiXCR to the multiplex PCR reads. The data hold a few thousand distinct CDR3 sequences, with around 60% observed a single time. Specimen: CD8+ T cells sorted from blood. These receptors were taken from a man between 40 and 49 years old in good health. Both conserved end residues are part of each CDR3. D genes are given only for firm matches. Rows give clone size only sometimes, using once, few, many, or a class for an expanded clone.

d_gene	abundance	v_gene	j_gene	CDR3nt	CDR3aa
.	few	TRBV9	TRBJ2-5	TGTGCCAGCAGCTCTCAAGAGACCCAGTACTTC	CASSSQETQYF
.	.	TRBV11-2	TRBJ2-5	TGTGCCAGCAGCTCCATAGGAGGTACCTACCAAGAGACCCAGTACTTC	CASSSIGGTYQETQYF
TRBD1	.	TRBV7-9	TRBJ1-2	TGTGCCAGCAGCTTAACAGGGACAGGGAGCGGCTACACCTTC	CASSLTGTGSGYTF
TRBD2	.	TRBV20-1	TRBJ2-5	TGCAGTGCTAGAGATCTGGGACTAGCGGGGATTATAGGAGAGACCCAGTACTTC	CSARDLGLAGIIGETQYF
.	once	TRBV4-1	TRBJ1-5	TGCGCCAGCAGCCAAGAGGTTAGCGTATTGCCCCAGCATTTT	CASSQEVSVLPQHF
.	.	TRBV28	TRBJ1-1	TGTGCCAGCAGTTCTAATCGGGCGCTAGTGAACACTGAAGCTTTCTTT	CASSSNRALVNTEAFF
.	.	TRBV4-1	TRBJ2-1	TGCGCCAGCAGCCATGTCACAGGGCAATTCTCCTACAATGAGCAGTTCTTC	CASSHVTGQFSYNEQFF
.	few	TRBV18	TRBJ2-1	TGTGCCAGCTCACCACCGTCTACAGGGACCAATGAGCAGTTCTTC	CASSPPSTGTNEQFF
TRBD1	.	TRBV30	TRBJ2-4	TGTGCCTGGAGTATGGGACAGGGGGTTAACATTCAGTACTTC	CAWSMGQGVNIQYF
.	.	TRBV20-1	TRBJ2-5	TGCAGTGCTAAAGGGACATCGGATTGGGAGACCCAGTACTTC	CSAKGTSDWETQYF
.	.	TRBV12-3/TRBV12-4	TRBJ2-6	TGTGCCAGCAGACGGGGAAGCTCTGGGGCCAACGTCCTGACTTTC	CASRRGSSGANVLTF
TRBD1	few	TRBV27	TRBJ1-1	TGTGCCAGCAGTTTAGGGCAGGGGGCGCGGGAGGATGAAGCTTTCTTT	CASSLGQGAREDEAFF
.	.	TRBV28	TRBJ2-2	TGTGCCAGCAGTTGGGAAGGGGGAATGTACACCGGGGAGCTGTTTTTT	CASSWEGGMYTGELFF
TRBD2	.	TRBV6-1	TRBJ2-1	TGTGCCAGCAGTGTATCACTAGCGGGGTTTTACAATGCGCAGTTCTTC	CASSVSLAGFYNAQFF
TRBD1	.	TRBV29-1	TRBJ1-1	TGCAGCGCCCCACAGGGGGACACTGAAGCTTTCTTT	CSAPQGDTEAFF
.	.	TRBV29-1	TRBJ1-1	TGCAGCGTCCGCTGGGGGTACACTGAAGCTTTCTTT	CSVRWGYTEAFF
.	few	TRBV20-1	TRBJ1-2	TGCAGTGCTAGAGCCATCGTGACGGACCGATATGGCTACACCTTC	CSARAIVTDRYGYTF
.	.	TRBV29-1	TRBJ2-7	TGCAGCGTTGGTATCACGGGTAGCTCCTACGAGCAGTACTTC	CSVGITGSSYEQYF
.	.	TRBV27	TRBJ2-1	TGTGCCAGCAGTTTACAGGATACCTACAATGAGCAGTTCTTC	CASSLQDTYNEQFF
TRBD2	.	TRBV27	TRBJ2-5	TGTGCCAGCAGGACTAGCGGGAGTGTAGAGACCCAGTACTTC	CASRTSGSVETQYF
.	few	TRBV12-3/TRBV12-4	TRBJ2-6	TGTGCCAGCATCGATACAGGGTCTGGGGCCAACGTCCTGACTTTC	CASIDTGSGANVLTF
.	once	TRBV20-1	TRBJ2-7	TGCAGTGCTAGAGATTCTTTATACGAGCAGTACTTC	CSARDSLYEQYF
TRBD1	medium-sized	TRBV5-1	TRBJ2-1	TGCGCCAGCATCGGACAGGGGTACAATGAGCAGTTCTTC	CASIGQGYNEQFF
.	.	TRBV6-1	TRBJ2-1	TGTGCCAGCAAAGGGATCTTTACGTCCAATGAGCAGTTCTTC	CASKGIFTSNEQFF
.	few	TRBV20-1	TRBJ2-5	TGCAGTGCTCGAGAGGAGACCCAGTACTTC	CSAREETQYF
.	.	TRBV11-2	TRBJ1-6	TGTGCCAGCAGACATAACCCGGGACACCTTAATTCACCCCTCCACTTT	CASRHNPGHLNSPLHF
.	.	TRBV20-1	TRBJ1-2	TGCAGTGCTCAAAAATACTCTAACTATGGCTACACCTTC	CSAQKYSNYGYTF
.	.	TRBV27	TRBJ2-2	TGTGCCAGCAGCCTCTACCCAGGGATTGCAGGGGAGCTGTTTTTT	CASSLYPGIAGELFF
.	.	TRBV6-5	TRBJ1-1	TGTGCCAGCAGTTTTGGGCCCGACACTGAAGCTTTCTTT	CASSFGPDTEAFF
.	.	TRBV6-1	TRBJ1-1	TGTGCCAGCAGGGGGGAGGCTGAAGCTTTCTTT	CASRGEAEAFF
TRBD1	.	TRBV14	TRBJ2-3	TGTGCCAGCAGCTGGACAGGGAGCAAAGCAGATACGCAGTATTTT	CASSWTGSKADTQYF